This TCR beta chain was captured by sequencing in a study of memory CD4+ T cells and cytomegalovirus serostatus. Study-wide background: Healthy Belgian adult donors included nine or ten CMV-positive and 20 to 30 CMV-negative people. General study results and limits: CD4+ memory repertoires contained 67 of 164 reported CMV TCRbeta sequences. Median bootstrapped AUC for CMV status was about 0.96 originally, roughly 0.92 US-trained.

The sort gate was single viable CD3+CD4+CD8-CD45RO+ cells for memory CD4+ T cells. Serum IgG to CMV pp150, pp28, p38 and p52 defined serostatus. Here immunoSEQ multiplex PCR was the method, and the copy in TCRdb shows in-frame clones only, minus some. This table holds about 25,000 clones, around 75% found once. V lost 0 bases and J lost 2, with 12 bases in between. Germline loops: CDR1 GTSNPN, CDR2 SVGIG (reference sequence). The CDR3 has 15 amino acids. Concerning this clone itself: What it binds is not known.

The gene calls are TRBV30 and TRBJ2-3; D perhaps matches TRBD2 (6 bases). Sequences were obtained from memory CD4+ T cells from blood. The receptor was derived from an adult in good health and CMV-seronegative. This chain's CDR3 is CAWSVGRGTTDTQYF. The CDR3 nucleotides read TGTGCCTGGAGTGTGGGACGGGGGACCACAGATACGCAGTATTTT.